The clone carrying this TCR beta chain was counted only a few times. V shed 1 base and J shed 5 bases, with 9 bases lying between them. The CDR3 has 13 residues. Looked up from germline, CDR1 is SGHVS and CDR2 is FQNEAQ. As every portion of the isolated RNA was reverse transcribed, the sequencing read expressed TCRB transcripts. The repertoire was sequenced with immunoSEQ multiplex PCR; TCRdb's copy has only in-frame clones and lacks some. Of 900,000 or so clones in the sample, roughly 17% are singletons; the top ten hold about 0.025%. This specimen belongs to a study of beta chain features in type 1 diabetes.

The sequence derives from a woman aged 18-29 years in good health. This chain joins TRBV7-8 and TRBJ2-7; TRBD2 might be the D (5 bases). Sequenced input: naive CD4+ T cells from blood. CDR3 nucleotides: TGTGCCAGCAGCTTAGGGGGAGCGGACGAGCAGTACTTC. Translating gives CASSLGGADEQYF.